This T cell receptor (beta chain) originates from a study of cytomegalovirus exposure and HLA in healthy donors. It was with 60 Vbeta and 13 Jbeta primers that the PCR ran. Assay: immunoSEQ multiplex PCR; the TCRdb copy retains only in-frame clones and omits some. The sample lists fewer than 130,000 clones, around 80% occurring once. Germline loops: CDR1 SGHTA, CDR2 FQGNSA. The CDR3 consists of 15 residues. The J segment lost 4 bases and the V segment lost 5 bases, leaving 6 bases of the junction unmatched. Study-wide points: Trimming of TCR beta V- and J-genes showed a link, identified in a later analysis, to a missense DCLRE1C variant. According to reports, the classifier identified cytomegalovirus status with high specificity and sensitivity. Reportedly, HLA-A and HLA-B alleles of most subjects were accurately predicted from TCR beta. In an earlier analysis, about 87% or about 30%: the productive usage of most TCR beta V segments.

A note on this clone: As yet, its antigen is unknown.

This TCR was sampled from a man aged 25 to 40 in good health and CMV-seropositive. Sequenced input: PBMCs. The rearrangement uses TRBV7-2 and TRBJ2-7, with 12 bases fitting TRBD2. This chain's CDR3 is CASSPSGGGRYEQYF. The CDR3, as DNA: TGTGCCAGCAGCCCTAGCGGGGGGGGCCGATACGAGCAGTACTTC.